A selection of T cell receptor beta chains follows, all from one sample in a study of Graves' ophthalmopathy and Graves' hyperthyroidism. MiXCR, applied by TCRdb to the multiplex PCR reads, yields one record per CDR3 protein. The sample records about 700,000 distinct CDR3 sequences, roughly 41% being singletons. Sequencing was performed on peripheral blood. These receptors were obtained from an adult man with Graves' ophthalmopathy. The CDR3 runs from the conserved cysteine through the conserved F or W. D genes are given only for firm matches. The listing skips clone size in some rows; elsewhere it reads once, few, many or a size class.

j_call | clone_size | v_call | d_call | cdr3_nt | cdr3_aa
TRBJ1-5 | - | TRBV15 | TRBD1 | TGTGCCACCAGCAGCTTGGGACAGGGGCAGGGTCAGCCCCAGCATTTT | CATSSLGQGQGQPQHF
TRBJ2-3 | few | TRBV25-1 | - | TGTGCCAGCAGGGCAACGGGGACAGATACGCAGTATTTT | CASRATGTDTQYF
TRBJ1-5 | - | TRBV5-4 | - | TGTGCCAGCAGCAAGTACGGACGGAAATCGGGCGGCAATCAGCCCCAGCATTTT | CASSKYGRKSGGNQPQHF
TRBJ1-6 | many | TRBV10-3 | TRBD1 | TGTGCCATCAGTGGCGCCGGGACAGGGGCGGATTCACCCCTCCACTTT | CAISGAGTGADSPLHF
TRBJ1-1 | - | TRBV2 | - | TGTGCCAGCAGAGAGACAGCGCCAAACGCTGAAGCTTTCTTT | CASRETAPNAEAFF
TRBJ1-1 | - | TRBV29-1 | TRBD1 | TGCAGCGTCTACCGGGACAGGCTTCAAGGCACTGAAGCTTTCTTT | CSVYRDRLQGTEAFF
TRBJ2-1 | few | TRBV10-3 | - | TGTGCCATCACTTCTAGGGGAGGCGAGCAGTTCTTC | CAITSRGGEQFF
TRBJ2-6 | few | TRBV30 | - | TGTGCCTGGCGGGACTCTGGGGCCAACGTCCTGACTTTC | CAWRDSGANVLTF
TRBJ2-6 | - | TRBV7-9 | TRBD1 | TGTGCCAGCAGCCCGTGGGACAGGGGAGCTAGTGGGGCCAACGTCCTGACTTTC | CASSPWDRGASGANVLTF
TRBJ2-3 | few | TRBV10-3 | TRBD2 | TGTGCCATCAGTGAGGGTTTCGGGACTAGCGGGAGATATACGCAGTATTTT | CAISEGFGTSGRYTQYF
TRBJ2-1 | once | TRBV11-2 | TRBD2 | TGTGCCAGCAGCCCATGGGCGGGGGGAGGCAATGAGCAGTTCTTC | CASSPWAGGGNEQFF
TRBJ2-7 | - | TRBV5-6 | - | TGTGCCAGCAGCTTGATGCCTACCGACGAGCAGTACTTC | CASSLMPTDEQYF
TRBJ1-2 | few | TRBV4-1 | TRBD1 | TGCGCCAGCAAACCCGACAGGGGCCTCTATGGCTACACCTTC | CASKPDRGLYGYTF
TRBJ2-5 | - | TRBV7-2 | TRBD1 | TGTGCCAGCAGCCAAGGGACAGGGACCCGTCGAGAGACCCAGTACTTC | CASSQGTGTRRETQYF
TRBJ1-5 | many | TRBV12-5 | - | TGTGCTAGTGGTTTGTATCAGCCCCAGCATTTT | CASGLYQPQHF
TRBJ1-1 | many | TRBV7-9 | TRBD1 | TGTGCCAGCAGCTTAGGACAGGGGGCTTTGGACTTT | CASSLGQGALDF
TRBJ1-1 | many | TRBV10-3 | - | TGTGCCATCAGTGGGACACCGAACACTGAAGCTTTCTTT | CAISGTPNTEAFF
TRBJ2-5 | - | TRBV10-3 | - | TGTGCCAGCAGTTACTGGGGGACCCAAGAGACCCAGTACTTC | CASSYWGTQETQYF
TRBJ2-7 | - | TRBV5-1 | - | TGCGCCAGCAGCTTGGGGACGGATAAAACCTACGAGCAGTACTTC | CASSLGTDKTYEQYF
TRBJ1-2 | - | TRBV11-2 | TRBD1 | TGTGCCAGCAGCTCAATTGGGGGACAGGGGGCCGATGGCTACACCTTC | CASSSIGGQGADGYTF
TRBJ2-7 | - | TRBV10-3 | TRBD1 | TGTGCCATCACCTCCGGGACAGGGAGCAAGTCCTACGAGCAGTACTTC | CAITSGTGSKSYEQYF
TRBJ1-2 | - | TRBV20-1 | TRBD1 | TGCAGTGCTAGAGATCAGAGACAGGGAGTACATGGCTACACCTTC | CSARDQRQGVHGYTF
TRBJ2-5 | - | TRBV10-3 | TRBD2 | TGTGCCATCAGTGAGTCGATTGGGAGGGGAGAGACCCAGTACTTC | CAISESIGRGETQYF
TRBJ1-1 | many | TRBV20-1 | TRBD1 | TGCAGTGCGCTGGGACAGGCGAACACTGAAGCTTTCTTT | CSALGQANTEAFF
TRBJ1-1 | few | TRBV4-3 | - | TGCGCCAGCAGCCCACTCAAACGGCGGGTTGAAGCTTTCTTT | CASSPLKRRVEAFF
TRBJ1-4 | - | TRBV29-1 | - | TGCAGCGTTGTAATCCCCACACGGGACGCTAATGAAAAACTGTTTTTT | CSVVIPTRDANEKLFF
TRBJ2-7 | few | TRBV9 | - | TGTGCCAGCTCACCAACCGGGGCGTCCTACGAGCAGTACTTC | CASSPTGASYEQYF
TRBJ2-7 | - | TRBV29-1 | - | TGCAGCGTAGAACCCGTTGGTTATCGGGGTGTCGACGAGCAGTACTTC | CSVEPVGYRGVDEQYF
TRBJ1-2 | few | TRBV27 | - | TGTGCCAGCAGTTTATGGCCGAGCTATGGCTACACCTTC | CASSLWPSYGYTF
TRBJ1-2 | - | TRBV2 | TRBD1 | TGTGCCAGCGTGAGACAGGGTTTTGGGTCCAACTATGGCTACACCTTC | CASVRQGFGSNYGYTF
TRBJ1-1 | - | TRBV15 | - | TGTGCCACCAGCAGAGGAGGAAACACCGATGAAGCTTTCTTT | CATSRGGNTDEAFF
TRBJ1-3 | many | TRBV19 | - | TGTGCCGCCAGGACGGGAAGCTCTGGAAACACCATATATTTT | CAARTGSSGNTIYF
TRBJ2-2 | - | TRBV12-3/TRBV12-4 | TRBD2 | TGTGCCAGCAGTCCACTAGCGGGAGGGCCCCGGCGATCCGGGGAGCTGTTTTTT | CASSPLAGGPRRSGELFF
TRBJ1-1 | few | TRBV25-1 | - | TGCGCCAGCAGCCCGAGCTTACTACGGGTCAGGACTGAAGCTTTCTTT | CASSPSLLRVRTEAFF
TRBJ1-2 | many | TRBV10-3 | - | TGTGCCATCGCGTTTGGAGCCAACGATGGCTACACCTTC | CAIAFGANDGYTF
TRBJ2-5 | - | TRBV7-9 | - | TGTGCCAGCAGCGACGCGACCTACAATGAGACCCAGTACTTC | CASSDATYNETQYF
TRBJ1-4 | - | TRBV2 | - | TGTGCCAGCCAGGGACCCCGGAGGGGAAAACTGTTTTTT | CASQGPRRGKLFF
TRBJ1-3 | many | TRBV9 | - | TGTGCCAGCAGCGTGACTTCAGTTTTCTCTGGAAACACCATATATTTT | CASSVTSVFSGNTIYF
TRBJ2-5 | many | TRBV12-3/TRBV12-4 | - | TGTGCCAGCAGTTCCACGGACAGAAACCAAGAGACCCAGTACTTC | CASSSTDRNQETQYF
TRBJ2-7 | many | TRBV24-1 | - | TGTGCCACCAGTAGTCCCGGGAGCTACGAGCAGTACTTC | CATSSPGSYEQYF
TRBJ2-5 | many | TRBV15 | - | TGTGCCACCAGTAGATGGGGCACTCAAGAGACCCAGTACTTC | CATSRWGTQETQYF
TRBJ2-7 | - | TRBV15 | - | TGTGCCACCAGCAGGGGAGGACAGTATGGCTACGAGCAGTACTTC | CATSRGGQYGYEQYF
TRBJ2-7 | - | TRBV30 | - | TGTGCCTGGAGTGTAATGGGGGGCGAGCAGTACTTC | CAWSVMGGEQYF